Shown below are 24 T cell receptor beta chains from a single sample sequenced in a study of shared clonotypes between healthy human individuals (dated by TCRdb to 2018 to 2021). The library came from the immunoSEQ multiplex PCR assay. TCRdb took this table from immuneACCESS and kept in-frame rearrangements with V and J called. Such tables lack part of the clones; where checked against another copy, unresolved V genes explain under half of the gap, and the rest is unexplained. Recorded for this sample are about 2.1 million clones; around 93% of them occurred a single time. Together, the top ten hold more than 1.5% of the sample. CD8 naive samples were CD45RO-negative cells positively selected for CCR7, giving a CD45RA+CCR7+ population that excluded TemRA cells. The sample taken for sequencing was naive CD8+ T cells from PBMCs. Read against the paper, the sample's cell subset or site label means: CD45RA+CCR7+. These receptors came from a man aged 18 to 29 in good health. Some clones in this sample may be carry-over from other donors' samples.

The CDR3 spells CASSGGETGVYGYTF. Here the CDR3 DNA reads TGTGCCAGCAGCGGCGGCGAGACAGGGGTATATGGCTACACCTTC. The chain is built from TRBV5-4 and TRBJ1-2; 8 bases map to TRBD1. Germline V gives CDR1 SGHNT, CDR2 YYREEE (reference sequence). The trim removed 4 bases at V and 5 bases at J, leaving 10 bases unmatched. This CDR3 has 15 amino acids.

This chain links TRBV11-2 with TRBJ2-1, with D maybe TRBD2 (6 bases). The CDR3 totals 15 residues. Germline CDR1 and CDR2: SGHAT and FQNNGV. Trimming stripped 4 bases from V and 5 bases from J, with 15 bases between. The CDR3 reads CASSSLAESDNEQFF. The CDR3 DNA reads TGTGCCAGCAGCTCCTTAGCGGAGAGCGACAATGAGCAGTTCTTC.

This sequence joins TRBV19 and TRBJ2-7; D is possibly TRBD2 (5 bases). The CDR3 loop spans 14 amino acids. Germline V gene data show CDR1 as LNHDA and CDR2 as SQIVND (reference sequence). The V gene lost 3 bases and the J gene lost 2 bases, with 11 bases spanning the gap. CDR3 nucleotides: TGTGCCAGTAGTATGAGTAGCGTAGCCTACGAGCAGTACTTC. This sequence encodes CASSMSSVAYEQYF.

The chain joins TRBV28 to TRBJ2-1, with 12 bases aligning to TRBD2. The CDR3 is 16 residues long. V was clipped by 5 bases and J by 7 bases; unmatched bases: 9. Germline CDR1 reads MDHEN; CDR2 reads SYDVKM. The CDR3 nucleotides are TGTGCCAGCAGTGCTAAGACTAGCGGGGGAGGGAATGAGCAGTTCTTC. Amino acid sequence: CASSAKTSGGGNEQFF.

V and J are TRBV6-4 and TRBJ1-4; 7 bases are a match to TRBD1. CDR1 MRHNA and CDR2 SNTAGT come from the germline V gene. The CDR3 has 19 residues. Unmatched junction bases numbered 23, after V lost 3 bases and J lost 10 bases. CDR3 in DNA: TGTGCCAGCAGTGATCACCCCGGTTTGAGGGTGGGAGGGGGCGTAAAACTGTTTTTT. Translation: CASSDHPGLRVGGGVKLFF.

V and J are TRBV4-3 and TRBJ2-7; D possibly corresponds to TRBD2 (5 bases). In germline, CDR1 is LGHNA, CDR2 YSLEER. V dropped 0 bases and J dropped 3 bases, with 12 bases sitting between them. The CDR3 is made up of 15 amino acids. Here the CDR3 DNA reads TGCGCCAGCAGCCAAGATCCAGAGGGAATCTACGAGCAGTACTTC. Its protein is CASSQDPEGIYEQYF.

The chain couples TRBV2 to TRBJ2-1; D is ambiguous. The CDR3 loop spans 13 amino acids. Per germline, CDR1 SNHLY and CDR2 FYNNEI. V gave up 7 bases and J gave up 0 bases, with 7 bases separating them. In DNA form, the CDR3 reads TGTGCCAGCATCTCAAACTCCTACAATGAGCAGTTCTTC. Translating gives CASISNSYNEQFF.

This clone has only a few counts. The chain combines TRBV6-1 with TRBJ1-1; unclear D gene. CDR3 length equals 15 residues. Per the germline V gene, CDR1 is MNHNS and CDR2 is SASEGT. Trimming stripped 2 bases from V and 0 bases from J, with 10 bases between. CDR3 sequence reads: CASSESTVMNTEAFF. The CDR3 DNA reads as TGTGCCAGCAGTGAAAGTACAGTCATGAACACTGAAGCTTTCTTT.

The rearrangement links TRBV5-5 to TRBJ2-5; possible D gene TRBD1, 6 bases. V shed 0 bases and J shed 4 bases, with 19 bases lying between them. Germline CDR1 reads SGHKS; CDR2 reads YYEKEE (reference sequence). The length of the CDR3 is 17 residues. This CDR3 reads CASSLVHLGAEGETQYF. CDR3 nucleotide sequence: TGTGCCAGCAGCTTGGTCCATCTGGGGGCGGAAGGAGAGACCCAGTACTTC.

The chain has TRBV4-3 and TRBJ1-4, with D perhaps TRBD1 (6 bases). The ends were cut back, 3 bases at V and 6 bases at J, with 14 bases in the middle. CDR1 is LGHNA, CDR2 YSLEER, per germline. The CDR3 totals 15 residues. Here the CDR3 reads CASSQIQGGDEKLFF. The CDR3 DNA sequence: TGCGCCAGCAGCCAGATACAGGGAGGGGATGAAAAACTGTTTTTT.

CDR3: CASSLGLAHSPDTQYF. CDR3 coding DNA: TGTGCCAGCAGCTTGGGGCTAGCACATTCTCCAGATACGCAGTATTTT. The chain uses TRBV5-4 and TRBJ2-3; TRBD2 might be the D (5 bases). Germline V gives CDR1 SGHNT, CDR2 YYREEE (reference sequence). This CDR3 has 16 residues. V shed 0 bases and J shed 4 bases, with 15 bases lying between them.

Notes on this clone: This specimen includes other DNA sequences encoding the same CDR3. This CDR3 reads CASSLGGSYNEQFF. CDR3 in DNA: TGTGCCAGCAGCTTAGGCGGGAGCTACAATGAGCAGTTCTTC. The chain recombines TRBV7-6 with TRBJ2-1, with 7 bases that match TRBD2. Trimming cost V 1 base and J 3 bases; bases outside gene matches: 0. The CDR3 runs 14 residues. Germline lookup yields CDR1 SGHVS and CDR2 FNYEAQ.

V and J are TRBV7-2 and TRBJ2-1; 7 bases map to TRBD1. V lost 3 bases and J lost 4; bases outside the gene matches: 12. Germline CDR1 SGHTA, CDR2 FQGNSA. The CDR3 loop spans 17 amino acids. CDR3 residues: CASSLDRLGSAYNEQFF. The DNA for the CDR3 is TGTGCCAGCAGCTTGGACAGGCTAGGGTCCGCTTACAATGAGCAGTTCTTC.

In this sample, this clone turned up a few times. The CDR3 DNA reads as TGTGCCAGCAGCTTAGCGGGGGCTCCTCCCCTGAACACTGAAGCTTTCTTT. Protein product: CASSLAGAPPLNTEAFF. This sequence joins TRBV7-3 and TRBJ1-1, with D possibly TRBD1 on 6 matching bases. CDR3 size: 17 residues. Germline V gene lookup returns CDR1 SGHTA and CDR2 FQGTGA. With 2 bases removed from V and 0 bases from J, the gap between germline ends came to 16 bases.

V and J are TRBV27 and TRBJ1-2, with D maybe TRBD1 (5 bases). CDR1 MNHEY and CDR2 SMNVEV come from the germline V gene (reference sequence). Trimming left V 3 bases short and J 7 bases short, with 15 bases between. The CDR3 has 14 amino acids. The CDR3 reads CASSFTTDAAGYTF. In nucleotides, the CDR3 is TGTGCCAGCAGTTTTACGACAGACGCGGCTGGCTACACCTTC.

The chain has TRBV2 and TRBJ2-1; D is possibly TRBD2 (6 bases). Germline values: CDR1 SNHLY, CDR2 FYNNEI. Deletions cut 4 bases from V and 7 bases from J, with 17 bases between. The CDR3 sequence is 15 residues long. CDR3 in amino acids: CASSAAGWGLNEQFF. CDR3 bases: TGTGCCAGCAGTGCGGCAGGCTGGGGACTTAATGAGCAGTTCTTC.

The chain uses TRBV6-5 and TRBJ2-7; no reliable D call. CDR1 and CDR2 (germline): MNHEY, SVGAGI. V was pared by 3 bases and J by 2 bases, with 8 bases between. The CDR3 covers 13 residues. CDR3 sequence reads: CASSYEGTYEQYF. The CDR3 nucleotides are TGTGCCAGCAGTTATGAAGGGACCTACGAGCAGTACTTC.

This clone was observed a handful of times. The chain has TRBV19 and TRBJ1-1, with D possibly being TRBD1 (6 bases). Germline values: CDR1 LNHDA, CDR2 SQIVND (reference sequence). The CDR3 has 14 amino acids. Deletions cut 6 bases from V and 0 bases from J, with 11 bases between. This CDR3 is CASSGQFLNTEAFF. The CDR3 DNA is TGTGCCAGTAGCGGACAGTTTTTGAACACTGAAGCTTTCTTT.

V and J are TRBV4-1 and TRBJ2-3; 14 positions agree with TRBD2. The germline V gene has CDR1 MGHRA and CDR2 YSYEKL. CDR3 length equals 16 residues. J gave up 8 bases and V 4 bases, and 8 bases lay outside the gene matches. The CDR3 DNA follows: TGCGCCAGCAGCCCCATGACTAGCGGGAGGGTAGTTACGCAGTATTTT. Protein: CASSPMTSGRVVTQYF.

This clone was seen once. The CDR3 DNA follows: TGTGCCAGCAGCTTACGCCAATACAATGAGCAGTTCTTC. Amino acids: CASSLRQYNEQFF. V usage is TRBV11-3 and J usage is TRBJ2-1; no clear D gene. This CDR3 is 13 amino acids long. Trimming left V 2 bases short and J 4 bases short, with 6 bases between. Germline loops: CDR1 SGHNT, CDR2 YENEEA.

Details on this clone: Germline is not matched at one junction end, which may reflect a read error. V usage is TRBV5-3 and J usage is TRBJ2-3, with 11 positions matching TRBD1. TRBV5-3 is an ORF for which the function is uncertain. CDR3 length: 16 amino acids. The CDR3, as DNA: TGCTCGGGGACAGGGGGAGTTAAAGCGCTTACAGATACGCAGTATTTT. Translation: CSGTGGVKALTDTQYF.

The rearrangement joins TRBV5-8 to TRBJ2-1; D is possibly TRBD1 (6 bases). The V gene lost 6 bases and the J gene lost 2 bases, with 9 bases spanning the gap. Germline lookup yields CDR1 SGHTS and CDR2 YDEGEE. The CDR3 consists of 13 residues. CDR3 nucleotides: TGTGCCAGCAATCACAGGGCCTACAATGAGCAGTTCTTC. This sequence encodes CASNHRAYNEQFF.

V and J are TRBV5-1 and TRBJ2-5, with 8 bases fitting TRBD2. This CDR3 is built from 16 residues. Trimming took 5 bases from V and 1 from J; bases not matched to a gene: 10. The germline V gene encodes CDR1 SGHRS and CDR2 YFSETQ. CDR3 sequence: CASRERSGATQETQYF. In nucleotides, the CDR3 is TGCGCCAGCAGGGAGCGTAGCGGGGCGACCCAAGAGACCCAGTACTTC.

CDR3 nucleotides: TGTGCCAGCAGCCTCACTAGCGGGAGGTTGGATACGCAGTATTTT. Translation: CASSLTSGRLDTQYF. This sequence joins TRBV11-3 and TRBJ2-3, with 12 bases that match TRBD2. This CDR3 comprises 15 residues. Trimming at V came to 5 bases and at J to 6 bases, leaving 6 bases not matched to a gene. Germline V gene sequence: CDR1 SGHNT, CDR2 YENEEA.